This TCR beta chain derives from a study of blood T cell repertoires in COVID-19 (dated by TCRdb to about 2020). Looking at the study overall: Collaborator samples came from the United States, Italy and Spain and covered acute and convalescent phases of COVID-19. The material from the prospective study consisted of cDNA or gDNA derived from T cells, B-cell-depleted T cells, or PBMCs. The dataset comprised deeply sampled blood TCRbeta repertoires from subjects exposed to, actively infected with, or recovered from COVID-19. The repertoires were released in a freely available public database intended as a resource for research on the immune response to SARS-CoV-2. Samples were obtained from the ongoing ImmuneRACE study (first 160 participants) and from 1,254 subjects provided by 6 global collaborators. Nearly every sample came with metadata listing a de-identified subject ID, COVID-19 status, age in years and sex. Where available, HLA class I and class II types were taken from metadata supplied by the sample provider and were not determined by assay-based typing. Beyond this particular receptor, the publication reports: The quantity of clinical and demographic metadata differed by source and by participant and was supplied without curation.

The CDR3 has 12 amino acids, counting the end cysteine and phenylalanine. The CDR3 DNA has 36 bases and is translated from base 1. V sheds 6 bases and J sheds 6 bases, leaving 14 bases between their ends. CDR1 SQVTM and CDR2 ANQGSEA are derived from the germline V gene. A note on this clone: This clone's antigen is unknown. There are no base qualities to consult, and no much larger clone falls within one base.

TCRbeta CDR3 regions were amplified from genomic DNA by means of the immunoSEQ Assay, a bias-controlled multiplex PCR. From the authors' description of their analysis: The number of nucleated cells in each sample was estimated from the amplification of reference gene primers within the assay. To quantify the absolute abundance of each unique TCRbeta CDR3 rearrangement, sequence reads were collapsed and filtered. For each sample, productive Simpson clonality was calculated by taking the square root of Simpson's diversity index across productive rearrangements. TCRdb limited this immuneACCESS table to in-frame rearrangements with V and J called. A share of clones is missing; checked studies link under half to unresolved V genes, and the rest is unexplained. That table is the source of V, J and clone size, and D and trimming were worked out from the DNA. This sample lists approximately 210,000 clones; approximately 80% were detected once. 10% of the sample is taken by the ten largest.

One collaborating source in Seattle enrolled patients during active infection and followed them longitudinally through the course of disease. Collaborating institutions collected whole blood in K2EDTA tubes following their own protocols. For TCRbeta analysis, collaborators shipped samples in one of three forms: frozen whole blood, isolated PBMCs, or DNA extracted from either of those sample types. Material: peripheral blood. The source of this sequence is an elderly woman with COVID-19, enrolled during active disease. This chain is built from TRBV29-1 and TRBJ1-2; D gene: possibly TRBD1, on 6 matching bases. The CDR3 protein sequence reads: CSVELTGHGYTF. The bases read TGCAGCGTAGAACTAACAGGGCATGGCTACACCTTC.